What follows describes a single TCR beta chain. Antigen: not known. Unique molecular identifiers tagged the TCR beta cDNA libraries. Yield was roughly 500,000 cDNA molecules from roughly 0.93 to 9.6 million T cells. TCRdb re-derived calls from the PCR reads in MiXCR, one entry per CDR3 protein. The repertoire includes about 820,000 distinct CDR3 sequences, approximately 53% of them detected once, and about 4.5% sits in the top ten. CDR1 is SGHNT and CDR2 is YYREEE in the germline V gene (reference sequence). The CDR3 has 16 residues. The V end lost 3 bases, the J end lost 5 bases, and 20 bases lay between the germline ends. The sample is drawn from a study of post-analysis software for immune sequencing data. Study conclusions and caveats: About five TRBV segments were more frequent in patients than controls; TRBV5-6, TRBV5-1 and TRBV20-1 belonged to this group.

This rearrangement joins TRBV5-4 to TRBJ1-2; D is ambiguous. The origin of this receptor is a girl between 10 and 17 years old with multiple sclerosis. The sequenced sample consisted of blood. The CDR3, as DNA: TGTGCCAGCAGCTCCTTTGGCTTGGACTCCGTATATGGCTACACCTTC. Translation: CASSSFGLDSVYGYTF.